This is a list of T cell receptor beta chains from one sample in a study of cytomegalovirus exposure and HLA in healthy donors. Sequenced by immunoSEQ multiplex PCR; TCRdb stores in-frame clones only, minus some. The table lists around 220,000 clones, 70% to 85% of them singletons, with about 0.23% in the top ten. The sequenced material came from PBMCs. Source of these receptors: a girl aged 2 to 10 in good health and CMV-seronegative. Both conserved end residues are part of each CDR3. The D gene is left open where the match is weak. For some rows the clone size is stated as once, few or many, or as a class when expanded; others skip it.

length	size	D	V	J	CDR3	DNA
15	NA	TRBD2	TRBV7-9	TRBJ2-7	CASSPTVVAGGEQYF	TGTGCCAGCAGCCCCACCGTAGTAGCGGGGGGGGAGCAGTACTTC
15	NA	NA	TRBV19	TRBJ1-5	CASSMGGYSNQPQHF	TGTGCCAGTAGTATGGGGGGGTATAGCAATCAGCCCCAGCATTTT
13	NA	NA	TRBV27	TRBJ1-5	CASSFQANQPQHF	TGTGCCAGCAGTTTCCAGGCCAATCAGCCCCAGCATTTT
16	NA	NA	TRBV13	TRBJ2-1	CASSLEGYSAYNEQFF	TGTGCCAGCAGCTTAGAGGGGTACAGTGCTTACAATGAGCAGTTCTTC
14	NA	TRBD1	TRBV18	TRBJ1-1	CASSPMDRGEEAFF	TGTGCCAGCTCACCAATGGACAGGGGGGAGGAAGCTTTCTTT
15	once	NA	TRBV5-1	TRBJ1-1	CASSLVWGGNTEAFF	TGCGCCAGCAGCTTGGTCTGGGGAGGGAACACTGAAGCTTTCTTT
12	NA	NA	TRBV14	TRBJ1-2	CASSQRENGYTF	TGTGCCAGCAGCCAACGAGAAAATGGCTACACCTTC
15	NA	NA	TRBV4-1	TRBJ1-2	CASSQDPTFVLGYTF	TGCGCCAGCAGCCAAGACCCTACTTTTGTCCTTGGCTACACCTTC
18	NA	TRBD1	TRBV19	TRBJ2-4	CASSIGTGGAWGKNIQYF	TGTGCCAGTAGTATTGGGACAGGGGGCGCCTGGGGCAAAAACATTCAGTACTTC
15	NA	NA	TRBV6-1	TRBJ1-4	CASSGQTSTYEKLFF	TGTGCCAGCAGTGGACAGACTTCAACTTATGAAAAACTGTTTTTT
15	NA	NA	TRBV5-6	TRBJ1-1	CASSLRTTLYTEAFF	TGTGCCAGCAGCTTGAGGACAACCCTGTACACTGAAGCTTTCTTT
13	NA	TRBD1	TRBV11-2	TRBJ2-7	CASSSRDRDEQYF	TGTGCCAGCAGCTCAAGGGACAGGGACGAGCAGTACTTC
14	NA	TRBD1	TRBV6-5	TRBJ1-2	CASSYGTGRYGYTF	TGTGCCAGCAGTTACGGGACAGGACGATATGGCTACACCTTC
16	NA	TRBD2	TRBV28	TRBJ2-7	CASSLSLGLAEREQYF	TGTGCCAGCAGTTTATCCCTGGGACTAGCTGAAAGAGAGCAGTACTTC
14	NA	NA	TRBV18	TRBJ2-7	CASSPPGLYYEQYF	TGTGCCAGCTCACCCCCCGGACTATACTACGAGCAGTACTTC
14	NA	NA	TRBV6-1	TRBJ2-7	CASSEEQVRYEQYF	TGTGCCAGCAGTGAAGAACAGGTGAGATACGAGCAGTACTTC
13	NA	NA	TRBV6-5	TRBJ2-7	CASSFDTTYEQYF	TGTGCCAGCAGTTTTGACACCACCTACGAGCAGTACTTC